These T cell receptor beta chains were read from a single sample in a study of CD8+ T cells in alopecia areata. Clones were sequenced by immunoSEQ multiplex PCR, and TCRdb holds only the in-frame ones, with some missing. The profile shows roughly 250,000 clones, roughly two thirds of them singletons. Specimen: CD4+ T cells sorted from blood, collected at week 0. All receptors come from a human donor with alopecia areata. Each CDR3 is given with its conserved first and last residue. A D gene is named only where the DNA matches it firmly. Only part of the rows carry a size: once, few, many, or a class if the clone is expanded.

TRBV25-1,TRBJ1-2,NA,NA,CASSDLGRGYTF,TGTGCCAGCAGTGATCTAGGACGGGGCTACACCTTC
TRBV5-1,TRBJ2-4,few,TRBD2,CASSPGTSGAYYF,TGCGCCAGCAGCCCGGGGACTAGCGGCGCCTATTACTTC
TRBV15,TRBJ2-6,NA,NA,CATRIRSGANVLTF,TGTGCCACTAGGATCCGCTCTGGGGCCAACGTCCTGACTTTC
TRBV5-4,TRBJ2-2,NA,NA,CASSLFGFHTGELFF,TGTGCCAGCAGCCTGTTCGGATTCCACACCGGGGAGCTGTTTTTT
TRBV30,TRBJ2-7,NA,TRBD1,CAWTSLPGQTYEQYF,TGTGCCTGGACCTCTCTACCGGGACAGACTTACGAGCAGTACTTC
TRBV7-8,TRBJ2-5,NA,NA,CASSLARRLKGETQYF,TGTGCCAGCAGCTTAGCACGGCGATTAAAGGGAGAGACCCAGTACTTC
TRBV13,TRBJ1-2,NA,NA,CASSLSSYGYTF,TGTGCCAGCAGCTTATCCTCCTATGGCTACACCTTC
TRBV30,TRBJ2-7,NA,NA,CACHSATARAQYF,TGTGCCTGTCACTCTGCGACTGCGAGGGCGCAGTACTTC
TRBV7-9,TRBJ1-1,NA,NA,CASSLWELSTEAFF,TGTGCCAGCAGCCTCTGGGAGCTTAGTACTGAAGCTTTCTTT
TRBV7-2,TRBJ2-1,few,TRBD2,CASSSKSGGAYNEQFF,TGTGCCAGCAGCTCGAAAAGCGGGGGGGCCTACAATGAGCAGTTCTTC
TRBV11-2,TRBJ2-1,NA,NA,CASSSFGRAHNEQFF,TGTGCCAGCAGCTCCTTTGGCCGGGCCCACAATGAGCAGTTCTTC
TRBV2,TRBJ1-2,NA,NA,CASSEALLDRLNGYTF,TGTGCCAGCAGTGAAGCGCTTTTGGACCGACTGAACGGCTACACCTTC
TRBV29-1,TRBJ1-2,NA,NA,CSVEVRGHYGYTF,TGCAGCGTTGAAGTCCGGGGTCACTATGGCTACACCTTC
TRBV12-5,TRBJ1-6,NA,NA,CASGLGGNSPLHF,TGTGCTAGTGGCCTGGGTGGGAATTCACCCCTCCACTTT
TRBV29-1,TRBJ2-1,few,NA,CSVETNNEQFF,TGCAGCGTTGAGACTAACAATGAGCAGTTCTTC
TRBV6-5,TRBJ2-3,NA,NA,CASSYSGASTDTQYF,TGTGCCAGCAGTTACTCAGGGGCCAGCACAGATACGCAGTATTTT
TRBV15,TRBJ2-7,NA,NA,CATSRGAAEQYF,TGTGCCACCAGCAGAGGGGCAGCGGAGCAGTACTTC
TRBV10-3,TRBJ1-4,NA,NA,CAISGTREKLFF,TGTGCCATCAGCGGGACAAGGGAAAAACTGTTTTTT
TRBV30,TRBJ1-2,NA,TRBD1,CAWSRAGQSNGYTF,TGTGCCTGGAGTAGAGCGGGACAGTCGAATGGCTACACCTTC
TRBV29-1,TRBJ2-7,NA,TRBD1,CSVVGQGTYEQYF,TGCAGCGTTGTAGGACAGGGTACCTACGAGCAGTACTTC
TRBV19,TRBJ1-5,NA,NA,CASSIDSAGQPQHF,TGTGCCAGTAGTATAGATTCAGCGGGACAGCCCCAGCATTTT
TRBV18,TRBJ2-7,NA,TRBD2,CASSPLAGGPAYEQYF,TGTGCCAGCTCACCCTTAGCGGGGGGCCCAGCCTACGAGCAGTACTTC
TRBV6-6,TRBJ1-1,NA,TRBD1,CASTKRQGKGDTEAFF,TGTGCCAGCACCAAAAGACAGGGTAAAGGAGACACTGAAGCTTTCTTT
TRBV18,TRBJ1-1,NA,NA,CASSYGPNTEAFF,TGTGCCAGCTCTTACGGACCCAACACTGAAGCTTTCTTT
TRBV6-6,TRBJ2-7,once,TRBD1,CASRLDRANYEQYF,TGTGCCAGCAGACTCGACAGGGCCAACTACGAGCAGTACTTC
TRBV29-1,TRBJ1-1,NA,TRBD1,CSVHRGLNTEAFF,TGCAGCGTCCACAGGGGGCTAAACACTGAAGCTTTCTTT
TRBV30,TRBJ2-2,few,TRBD2,CAWAGTSGGPGTGELFF,TGTGCCTGGGCCGGGACTAGCGGGGGGCCAGGCACCGGGGAGCTGTTTTTT
TRBV7-9,TRBJ1-6,NA,NA,CASSLGTVNSPLHF,TGTGCCAGCAGCTTAGGGACAGTCAATTCACCCCTCCACTTT
TRBV9,TRBJ2-5,NA,NA,CASSVGTDQETQYF,TGTGCCAGCAGCGTAGGGACCGACCAAGAGACCCAGTACTTC
TRBV4-1,TRBJ2-7,few,NA,CASSRVSDYEQYF,TGCGCCAGCAGCCGAGTCAGCGACTACGAGCAGTACTTC
TRBV5-1,TRBJ2-3,NA,NA,CASSFSADTQYF,TGCGCCAGCAGCTTCTCAGCAGATACGCAGTATTTT
TRBV12-5,TRBJ2-5,NA,NA,CASGLVQQETQYF,TGTGCTAGTGGTTTGGTACAGCAAGAGACCCAGTACTTC
TRBV9,TRBJ2-3,few,NA,CASSVGGLPDTQYF,TGTGCCAGCAGCGTAGGCGGACTACCAGATACGCAGTATTTT
TRBV7-2,TRBJ1-6,once,TRBD1,CASSPRRGRWSPLHF,TGTGCCAGCAGCCCCCGAAGGGGGCGGTGGTCACCCCTCCACTTT
TRBV7-9,TRBJ1-2,NA,NA,CASSSPQGSYTF,TGTGCCAGCAGCTCCCCTCAGGGAAGCTACACCTTC
TRBV30,TRBJ1-2,NA,TRBD1,CAWSAAGTGYGYTF,TGTGCCTGGAGTGCGGCCGGGACAGGGTATGGCTACACCTTC
TRBV23-1,TRBJ1-4,few,NA,CASGFLTGGHNEKLFF,TGCGCCAGCGGATTTCTTACGGGCGGGCACAATGAAAAACTGTTTTTT
TRBV2,TRBJ2-3,NA,TRBD2,CASSWTSGGDTQYF,TGTGCCAGCAGTTGGACTAGCGGGGGGGATACGCAGTATTTT
TRBV20-1,TRBJ2-3,NA,NA,CSAYHLDTQYF,TGCAGTGCTTACCACCTAGATACGCAGTATTTT
TRBV27,TRBJ2-1,NA,NA,CASSPTPLTHNEQFF,TGTGCCAGCAGTCCTACCCCTCTTACCCACAATGAGCAGTTCTTC
TRBV7-2,TRBJ2-1,NA,TRBD2,CASSLVIGTSKDNEQFF,TGTGCCAGCAGCTTAGTAATAGGGACTAGCAAAGACAATGAGCAGTTCTTC
TRBV6-5,TRBJ2-2,NA,TRBD2,CASSLGTRGFTGELFF,TGTGCCAGCAGTTTGGGGACTAGAGGCTTCACCGGGGAGCTGTTTTTT
TRBV15,TRBJ2-7,once,NA,CATSRGTGWLEQYF,TGTGCCACCAGCAGAGGTACGGGGTGGCTCGAGCAGTACTTC
TRBV5-6,TRBJ2-7,NA,NA,CASSLGDQGRRPYF,TGTGCCAGCAGCTTGGGCGATCAGGGGCGAAGGCCGTACTTC
TRBV5-1,TRBJ2-3,NA,TRBD2,CASSSGLALTDTQYF,TGCGCCAGCAGCTCGGGACTAGCTCTAACAGATACGCAGTATTTT
TRBV7-2,TRBJ2-3,NA,NA,CASSLAGAGTDTQYF,TGTGCCAGCAGCTTAGCGGGGGCCGGCACAGATACGCAGTATTTT
TRBV7-9,TRBJ2-7,NA,NA,CASSLTTGPSYEQYF,TGTGCCAGCAGCTTGACAACAGGACCCTCCTACGAGCAGTACTTC
TRBV28,TRBJ2-2,NA,NA,CASSLGQTNTGELFF,TGTGCCAGCAGTTTAGGACAGACAAACACCGGGGAGCTGTTTTTT
TRBV30,TRBJ1-4,NA,TRBD1,CAWRVTGTGNEKLFF,TGTGCCTGGAGAGTTACCGGGACAGGGAATGAAAAACTGTTTTTT
TRBV20-1,TRBJ2-5,NA,NA,CSAGRGETQYF,TGCAGTGCAGGCCGGGGGGAGACCCAGTACTTC